The 24 T cell receptor beta chains below were found in one sample sequenced in a study of blood T cell repertoires in COVID-19. Repertoires were generated with immunoSEQ multiplex PCR, while TCRdb's copy carries only in-frame clones and drops some. The sample includes about 240,000 clones, approximately 80% of them seen just once. Sequenced material: peripheral blood. The receptors come from a woman aged 18-30 years with acute or convalescent COVID-19.

In its sample, this clone was seen once. This chain's CDR3 is CASSPLGAQGRYGYTF. The CDR3 DNA reads TGTGCCAGCAGCCCCCTGGGGGCCCAGGGGCGATACGGCTACACCTTC. The chain is built from TRBV5-6 and TRBJ1-2, with D perhaps TRBD1 (6 bases). The CDR3 sequence is 16 residues long. Germline CDR1 and CDR2: SGHDT and YYEEEE. The V and J ends lost 4 bases and 8 bases respectively, with 24 bases between them.

The rearrangement links TRBV27 to TRBJ2-2; no firm D call. The ends were cut back, 5 bases at V and 0 bases at J, with 13 bases in the middle. The germline CDR1 and CDR2 sequences are MNHEY and SMNVEV (reference sequence). The CDR3 consists of 16 residues. The CDR3 region has the DNA TGTGCCAGCAGTCCGACGACGGAGACGAACACCGGGGAGCTGTTTTTT. Translating gives CASSPTTETNTGELFF.

This chain links TRBV11-3 with TRBJ2-1; TRBD2 matches at 13 bases. The germline V gene has CDR1 SGHNT and CDR2 YENEEA. The trim removed 5 bases at V and 0 bases at J, leaving 7 bases unmatched. The CDR3 has 18 residues. In DNA form, the CDR3 reads TGTGCCAGCAGCCACGGGACTAGCGGGATAGCCTCCTACAATGAGCAGTTCTTC. It translates to CASSHGTSGIASYNEQFF.

The V and J genes are TRBV5-4 and TRBJ2-5; 8 bases map to TRBD2. This CDR3 is 14 amino acids long. Germline CDR1 SGHNT, CDR2 YYREEE (reference sequence). The V and J ends lost 4 bases and 4 bases, in that order; junction bases with no gene match: 6. CDR3 DNA sequence: TGTGCCAGCAGCGGCCGGGAGGGAGGAGAGACCCAGTACTTC. This sequence encodes CASSGREGGETQYF.

The table lists this clone with a few counts. The chain couples TRBV28 to TRBJ1-6; no clear D. Deletions cut 3 bases from V and 7 bases from J, with 10 bases between. There are 14 residues in the CDR3. CDR1 is MDHEN and CDR2 is SYDVKM in the germline V gene. The CDR3 here is CASSFHEGNSPLHF. Here the CDR3 DNA reads TGTGCCAGCAGTTTCCACGAGGGAAATTCACCCCTCCACTTT.

The V call is TRBV7-8, the J call TRBJ2-1; TRBD1 might be the D (6 bases). The CDR3 runs 19 residues. Trimming shortened V by 2 bases and J by 0 bases, and 20 bases separated the two germline ends. Per the germline V gene, CDR1 is SGHVS and CDR2 is FQNEAQ. The CDR3 sequence is CASSLPGSRGKSSYNEQFF. CDR3 DNA: TGTGCCAGCAGCTTACCGGGGAGCAGGGGAAAGAGCTCCTACAATGAGCAGTTCTTC.

The rearrangement joins TRBV2 to TRBJ1-5; D may be TRBD1 (6 bases). Deletions cut 6 bases from V and 1 base from J, with 13 bases between. Germline V gene data show CDR1 as SNHLY and CDR2 as FYNNEI. This CDR3 is 15 amino acids long. The CDR3 here is CASRGPQGSNQPQHF. The CDR3 DNA reads TGTGCCAGCAGGGGACCCCAGGGGAGCAATCAGCCCCAGCATTTT.

This chain links TRBV6-2 or TRBV6-3 with TRBJ2-5, with TRBD2 as a possible D gene (6 bases). The CDR3 runs to 15 residues. V was shortened by 2 bases and J by 3 bases, with 13 bases between the two germline ends. Germline V gene data show CDR1 as MNHEY and CDR2 as SVGEGT. As DNA, the CDR3 is TGTGCCAGCAGTTACCCCTCCGGGGGAAAAGAGACCCAGTACTTC. Its protein is CASSYPSGGKETQYF.

The chain joins TRBV4-3 to TRBJ1-1; no firm D call. The CDR3 extends over 17 amino acids. Per germline, CDR1 LGHNA and CDR2 YSLEER. Trimming left V 0 bases short and J 1 base short, with 15 bases between. The CDR3 sequence: CASSQDVVGSKNTEAFF. The DNA for the CDR3 is TGCGCCAGCAGCCAAGATGTGGTCGGTTCCAAGAACACTGAAGCTTTCTTT.

This clone was seen repeatedly, ten times or more. The rearrangement joins TRBV6-2 or TRBV6-3 to TRBJ1-1; 7 positions agree with TRBD1. CDR3 size: 15 residues. Germline V gene sequence: CDR1 MNHEY, CDR2 SVGEGT. The V and J ends lost 6 bases and 5 bases, in that order; junction bases with no gene match: 12. CDR3 loop: CASSQRRQGGTEAFF. CDR3 sequence (DNA): TGTGCCAGCAGCCAACGTCGACAGGGTGGGACTGAAGCTTTCTTT.

V and J are TRBV7-9 and TRBJ2-5; 15 bases map to TRBD2. Germline CDR1 and CDR2: SEHNR and FQNEAQ (reference sequence). This CDR3 is built from 17 residues. The ends lost 5 bases at V and 5 bases at J; junction bases unmatched: 9. The CDR3 reads CASSRGTSGRRGETQYF. The CDR3, as DNA: TGTGCCAGCAGCCGAGGGACTAGCGGGAGGAGAGGCGAGACCCAGTACTTC.

Here the CDR3 reads CASSMRNSGRADTQYF. Here the CDR3 DNA reads TGTGCCAGTAGTATGCGAAATAGCGGGAGGGCAGATACGCAGTATTTT. The chain has TRBV19 and TRBJ2-3, with 11 positions matching TRBD2. The J segment lost 4 bases and the V segment lost 3 bases, leaving 6 bases of the junction unmatched. Germline lookup yields CDR1 LNHDA and CDR2 SQIVND (reference sequence). This CDR3 spans 16 amino acids.

This clone was seen a single time. J is TRBJ2-3 and V is TRBV5-4; D is unclear. Germline V gene data show CDR1 as SGHNT and CDR2 as YYREEE (reference sequence). The CDR3 runs 11 residues. The ends were cut back, 4 bases at V and 7 bases at J, with 7 bases in the middle. This CDR3 is CASSEDYTQYF. CDR3 DNA sequence: TGTGCCAGCAGCGAGGATTATACGCAGTATTTT.

V usage is TRBV7-8 and J usage is TRBJ2-2; 10 bases are a match to TRBD2. This CDR3 is built from 21 residues. CDR1 is SGHVS, CDR2 FQNEAQ, per germline. After removal of 5 bases from V and 6 bases from J, the junction contained 24 bases not matched to a gene. As DNA, the CDR3 is TGTGCCAGCAGCCACATCCGAACACGGCTAGCGGGAGTATCTGGGGCCGGGGAGCTGTTTTTT. Protein: CASSHIRTRLAGVSGAGELFF.

In this sample, this clone turned up once. The rearrangement joins TRBV28 to TRBJ2-1; 7 nucleotides align to TRBD2. V trimming: 3 bases; J trimming: 6 bases; junction bases outside the gene matches: 11. The CDR3 extends over 16 amino acids. Germline CDR1 is MDHEN and CDR2 is SYDVKM. The CDR3 DNA is TGTGCCAGCAGTTTCGGACTTAAGCGGGACCGCAATGAGCAGTTCTTC. It specifies CASSFGLKRDRNEQFF.

The rearrangement uses TRBV4-1 and TRBJ1-1; D unresolved. Per the germline V gene, CDR1 is MGHRA and CDR2 is YSYEKL. The V gene lost 0 bases and the J gene lost 1 base, with 18 bases spanning the gap. This CDR3 is 18 amino acids long. CDR3 sequence (DNA): TGCGCCAGCAGCCAAGATATTTCTGGAGGGCCCTCGAACACTGAAGCTTTCTTT. Residues: CASSQDISGGPSNTEAFF.

The chain uses TRBV18 and TRBJ2-7; 9 bases fit TRBD2. This CDR3 has 14 amino acids. The ends lost 5 bases at V and 2 bases at J; junction bases unmatched: 4. Per germline, CDR1 KGHSH and CDR2 LQKENI. CDR3 in amino acids: CASSASGAAYEQYF. CDR3 sequence (DNA): TGTGCCAGCTCAGCTAGCGGGGCGGCCTACGAGCAGTACTTC.

The rearrangement links TRBV27 to TRBJ1-5; weak D call: TRBD1 (5 bases). This CDR3 is built from 18 residues. Deletions cut 4 bases from V and 0 bases from J, with 19 bases between. Per the germline V gene, CDR1 is MNHEY and CDR2 is SMNVEV (reference sequence). The CDR3 DNA is TGTGCCAGCAGTTCCACGAGGTTGGGACTTAATAGCAATCAGCCCCAGCATTTT. Protein: CASSSTRLGLNSNQPQHF.

V gene TRBV27 combines with J gene TRBJ1-5; unclear D gene. The germline gives CDR1 MNHEY, CDR2 SMNVEV (reference sequence). V was trimmed by 0 bases and J by 0 bases, leaving 12 bases between them. The CDR3 contains 17 residues. CDR3 DNA: TGTGCCAGCAGTTTATCGCGGGGAGACTATAGCAATCAGCCCCAGCATTTT. Its translation is CASSLSRGDYSNQPQHF.

This clone has a single count. The chain recombines TRBV28 with TRBJ2-5, with a weak D call TRBD2 (5 bases). V was clipped by 5 bases and J by 3 bases, with 13 bases between them. Looked up from germline, CDR1 is MDHEN and CDR2 is SYDVKM. The CDR3 extends over 14 amino acids. The CDR3 reads CASSNSLGEETQYF. The CDR3 DNA reads TGTGCCAGCAGTAATAGTCTGGGAGAAGAGACCCAGTACTTC.

The chain recombines TRBV7-9 with TRBJ1-4; the D gene is possibly TRBD1 (5 bases). Germline V gene lookup returns CDR1 SEHNR and CDR2 FQNEAQ (reference sequence). Trimming pared 7 bases from V and 8 bases from J, leaving 20 bases between. The CDR3 sequence is 15 residues long. CDR3 sequence (DNA): TGTGCCAGCACCAGCTCCCCCAGGGAGGGGGAAAAACTGTTTTTT. Translated: CASTSSPREGEKLFF. The variable domain in full, completed from reference TRBV7-9 and TRBJ1-4, reads DTGVSQNPRHKITKRGQNVTFRCDPISEHNRLYWYRQTLGQGPEFLTYFQNEAQLEKSRLLSDRFSAERPKGSFSTLEIQRTEQGDSAMYLCASTSSPREGEKLFFGSGTQLSVL.

The chain recombines TRBV9 with TRBJ2-5; 7 bases map to TRBD2. This CDR3 is built from 14 residues. The V segment lost 2 bases and the J segment 5 bases; nucleotides outside the gene matches: 6. Per germline, CDR1 SGDLS and CDR2 YYNGEE. As DNA, the CDR3 is TGTGCCAGCAGCGTTTCCTTTAGCGGGGAGACCCAGTACTTC. Encoded protein: CASSVSFSGETQYF.

The chain uses TRBV6-4 and TRBJ2-3, with a weak D call TRBD2 (6 bases). This CDR3 is built from 15 residues. V was pared by 5 bases and J by 4 bases, with 16 bases between. The germline V gene has CDR1 MRHNA and CDR2 SNTAGT. CDR3 sequence reads: CASSSSARLSDTQYF. The CDR3, as DNA: TGTGCCAGCAGTTCTAGCGCTCGACTCTCAGATACGCAGTATTTT.

This clone was found once. The chain employs TRBV6-2 or TRBV6-3 and TRBJ1-1; no clear D gene. Trimming stripped 6 bases from V and 1 base from J, with 18 bases between. This CDR3 has 16 residues. Per the germline V gene, CDR1 is MNHEY and CDR2 is SVGEGT. The CDR3 protein is CASSSHSPVRNTEAFF. In DNA, the CDR3 is TGTGCCAGCAGCTCTCATTCTCCCGTCAGGAACACTGAAGCTTTCTTT.